Sequencing of this T cell receptor (beta chain) was carried out in a study of shared T cell receptors in the human thymus (TCRdb year 2021). With regard to the full study: The study examined how the human thymus generates shared, self-reactive T-cell receptor alpha chains.

The receptor library was made with the immunoSEQ multiplex PCR assay. Imported from immuneACCESS, the table was reduced by TCRdb to in-frame sequences with V and J called. These copies leave out some clones; in studies compared against another copy, an unresolved V gene accounts for under half, and the cause of the remainder is not known. The sample profile shows roughly 410,000 clones; 95% of them were found once. The ten largest clones capture approximately 0.02% of the sample. For this clone: This receptor's antigen is unknown. No base-level quality is on record; no much larger clone is a single base apart.

The clonotype comes from a human donor. Sample: thymocytes.

This receptor carries the CDR3 CASSFGTREDTEAFF. The nucleotide sequence reads as follows: TGTGCCAGCAGTTTCGGGACCAGGGAGGACACTGAAGCTTTCTTT. Recombination linked TRBV28 to TRBJ1-1; the D segment could be TRBD1, given 5 matching bases. The trim is 3 bases for V and 3 bases for J, with a gap of 14 bases between the germline ends. CDR1 and CDR2, per the germline V gene, are MDHEN and SYDVKM. The cysteine opens and the phenylalanine closes a CDR3 of 15 amino acids. CDR3 DNA is the only sequence kept; it has 45 bases, read in frame from the first base.